This T cell receptor beta chain stems from a study of cytomegalovirus exposure and HLA in healthy donors. Study observations and caveats: Sequencing depth across donors, presence/absence analyses assumed, was roughly uniform. Rates of TCR association differed by HLA locus in a later analysis, with DRB1 highest and HLA-C lowest. There were several of the most significant clusters that appeared linked to common viral pathogens in a later analysis.

Worth noting for this clone: No antigen is known for it.

Donors were nominally healthy when sampled, though unrecorded immune exposures were likely. The J segment lost 13 bases and the V segment lost 7 bases, leaving 13 bases of the junction unmatched. Germline V gene lookup returns CDR1 SGHTA and CDR2 FQGTGA. The CDR3 is 13 residues long. PCR amplification relied on 60 Vbeta primers (plus 13 Jbeta primers). Repertoires were generated with immunoSEQ multiplex PCR, while TCRdb's copy carries only in-frame clones and drops some. The table includes about 150,000 clones, approximately 80% detected once. The source is a male donor in good health and CMV-seronegative. Sequences were obtained from PBMCs. The V call is TRBV7-3, the J call TRBJ1-2, with 9 bases that match TRBD1. The CDR3 loop is CASTNPGTGWLTF. DNA for the CDR3: TGTGCCAGCACCAACCCAGGGACAGGGTGGCTCACCTTC.